Following are 26 T cell receptor beta chains from one sample sequenced in a study of CD8 T cells in Susac syndrome. Reverse transcription of roughly 0.5 to 1 ug RNA was carried out with random hexamers. One entry per CDR3 protein, called by TCRdb with MiXCR from the immunoSEQ multiplex PCR reads. The table includes some 450,000 distinct CDR3 sequences, approximately 89% detected once. Sequencing was done on a sample of CD8+ T cells from PBMCs. The receptors originated from a human donor with multiple sclerosis.

The chain has TRBV28 and TRBJ2-3, with 8 positions matching TRBD1. V lost 5 bases to trimming and J lost 0 bases; unmatched junction nucleotides: 7. Germline V gene lookup returns CDR1 MDHEN and CDR2 SYDVKM. The CDR3 covers 16 residues. The CDR3 here is CASSARGRGSTDTQYF. DNA for the CDR3: TGTGCCAGCAGTGCCAGGGGGCGGGGAAGCACAGATACGCAGTATTTT.

This chain uses TRBV19 with TRBJ1-1; D is undetermined. Germline assignment: CDR1 LNHDA and CDR2 SQIVND (reference sequence). This CDR3 has 12 residues. V was trimmed by 5 bases and J by 1 base, leaving 5 bases between them. DNA of the CDR3: TGTGCCAGTAGTGTAAAGAACACTGAAGCTTTCTTT. Translating gives CASSVKNTEAFF.

This clonotype was seen more than once but under ten times. V gene TRBV6-5 combines with J gene TRBJ1-1; 10 bases fit TRBD1. Unmatched junction bases numbered 1, after V lost 0 bases and J lost 3 bases. CDR1 is MNHEY, CDR2 SVGAGI, per germline. The CDR3 contains 15 residues. CDR3: CASSYSGTGDTEAFF. In DNA form, the CDR3 reads TGTGCCAGCAGTTACTCCGGGACAGGGGACACTGAAGCTTTCTTT.

The chain employs TRBV6-2 or TRBV6-3 and TRBJ2-1; D may match TRBD1 or TRBD2 (5 bases each). CDR1 is MNHEY and CDR2 is SVGEGT in the germline V gene. The CDR3 consists of 15 residues. Trimming shortened V by 4 bases and J by 0 bases, and 10 bases separated the two germline ends. The CDR3 DNA follows: TGTGCCAGCAGTTTTGAGGGGAGCTCCTACAATGAGCAGTTCTTC. Its protein is CASSFEGSSYNEQFF.

The gene calls are TRBV19 and TRBJ1-1; D unclear. V was pared by 5 bases and J by 3 bases, with 10 bases between. The CDR3 extends over 13 amino acids. CDR1 is LNHDA and CDR2 is SQIVND in the germline V gene (reference sequence). CDR3 in DNA: TGTGCCAGTAGTGGAACCATGTACACTGAAGCTTTCTTT. Encoded protein: CASSGTMYTEAFF. Using reference TRBV19 and TRBJ1-1 for the parts outside the CDR3, the full variable domain is DGGITQSPKYLFRKEGQNVTLSCEQNLNHDAMYWYRQDPGQGLRLIYYSQIVNDFQKGDIAEGYSVSREKKESFPLTVTSAQKNPTAFYLCASSGTMYTEAFFGQGTRLTVV.

The chain joins TRBV4-1 to TRBJ2-7; 7 bases map to TRBD1. Germline CDR1 reads MGHRA; CDR2 reads YSYEKL. This CDR3 spans 14 amino acids. The V segment lost 3 bases and the J segment 3 bases; nucleotides outside the gene matches: 5. CDR3 sequence reads: CASSQNRDSYEQYF. CDR3 DNA sequence: TGCGCCAGCAGCCAGAACCGGGACAGCTACGAGCAGTACTTC.

This clonotype was detected a few times. CDR3 coding DNA: TGTGCCAGCAGCTCTCAGGGCATGAACACTGAAGCTTTCTTT. It codes for CASSSQGMNTEAFF. The chain employs TRBV7-2 and TRBJ1-1, with D tentatively TRBD1 (5 bases). The CDR3 extends over 14 amino acids. V was cut by 4 bases and J by 0 bases, with 9 bases left in between. Germline lookup yields CDR1 SGHTA and CDR2 FQGNSA.

This clonotype appeared once. Here the CDR3 DNA reads TGTGCCAGCAGTTTATCCCGACAGGGCCCTCCGAACACTGAAGCTTTCTTT. This sequence encodes CASSLSRQGPPNTEAFF. V is TRBV27 and J is TRBJ1-1; 7 positions match TRBD1. With V trimmed by 0 bases and J by 1 base, 8 bases remained unmatched. Germline-derived CDR1 and CDR2 are MNHEY and SMNVEV (reference sequence). The CDR3 is made up of 17 amino acids.

The V call is TRBV29-1, the J call TRBJ2-7; 8 positions match TRBD2. V gave up 7 bases and J gave up 0 bases; unmatched junction bases: 5. The CDR3 has 13 amino acids. From germline, CDR1 is SQVTM and CDR2 ANQGSEA. The CDR3 DNA sequence: TGCAGCGCCATTGGACTAGCCTCCTACGAGCAGTACTTC. Encoded protein: CSAIGLASYEQYF.

V gene TRBV29-1 combines with J gene TRBJ2-2, with D hard to call. Trimming pared 7 bases from V and 3 bases from J, leaving 12 bases between. Looked up from germline, CDR1 is SQVTM and CDR2 is ANQGSEA. This CDR3 is 13 amino acids long. The CDR3 nucleotides read TGCAGCGGCCGGGTGGGGTACACCGGGGAGCTGTTTTTT. Protein product: CSGRVGYTGELFF.

This clonotype was counted between two and nine times. The chain has TRBV30 and TRBJ1-2, with D tentatively TRBD1 (6 bases). The V and J ends lost 1 base and 2 bases respectively, with 8 bases between them. Germline CDR1 is GTSNPN and CDR2 is SVGIG (reference sequence). This CDR3 is 13 amino acids long. The DNA for the CDR3 is TGTGCCTGGAGTGCCGGACAGAACTATGGCTACACCTTC. Its translation: CAWSAGQNYGYTF. The full variable domain, its missing parts supplied by reference TRBV30 and TRBJ1-2, is SQTIHQWPATLVQPVGSPLSLECTVEGTSNPNLYWYRQAAGRGLQLLFYSVGIGQISSEVPQNLSASRPQDRQFILSSKKLLLSDSGFYLCAWSAGQNYGYTFGSGTRLTVV.

This clonotype was observed a handful of times. This chain joins TRBV7-9 and TRBJ2-1; TRBD2 aligns across 12 bases. The CDR3 totals 15 residues. The V gene's germline CDR1 is SEHNR and CDR2 FQNEAQ (reference sequence). V lost 9 bases and J lost 0; bases outside the gene matches: 3. CDR3 amino acids: CASKTSGSSYNEQFF. The DNA of the CDR3 is TGTGCCAGTAAGACTAGCGGGAGCTCCTACAATGAGCAGTTCTTC. Full variable domain (missing parts from reference TRBV7-9 and TRBJ2-1): DTGVSQNPRHKITKRGQNVTFRCDPISEHNRLYWYRQTLGQGPEFLTYFQNEAQLEKSRLLSDRFSAERPKGSFSTLEIQRTEQGDSAMYLCASKTSGSSYNEQFFGPGTRLTVL.

J is TRBJ1-1 and V is TRBV7-9; no firm D call. V lost 4 bases and J 9 bases, leaving 18 bases between the germline ends. The CDR3 sequence is 14 residues long. Per the germline V gene, CDR1 is SEHNR and CDR2 is FQNEAQ (reference sequence). CDR3 sequence reads: CASSSTSGRSKAFF. DNA for the CDR3: TGTGCCAGCAGCTCCACAAGCGGGCGAAGCAAAGCTTTCTTT. The variable domain in full, completed from reference TRBV7-9 and TRBJ1-1, reads DTGVSQNPRHKITKRGQNVTFRCDPISEHNRLYWYRQTLGQGPEFLTYFQNEAQLEKSRLLSDRFSAERPKGSFSTLEIQRTEQGDSAMYLCASSSTSGRSKAFFGQGTRLTVV.

J is TRBJ1-2 and V is TRBV20-1, with D unresolved. CDR1 is DFQATT and CDR2 is SNEGSKA in the germline V gene (reference sequence). This CDR3 has 14 residues. With 6 bases removed from V and 8 bases from J, the gap between germline ends came to 22 bases. This chain's CDR3 is CSAYSEDGDKGYTF. The CDR3, as DNA: TGCAGTGCCTACTCCGAGGACGGCGATAAGGGCTACACCTTC.

The rearrangement links TRBV12-3 or TRBV12-4 to TRBJ1-2, with D maybe TRBD1 (6 bases). The germline V and J ends were trimmed by 5 bases and 5 bases, with 18 bases remaining between them. This CDR3 has 15 residues. For the CDR3, the DNA is TGTGCCAGCAGTCCCCGTGGGGACACTAGTTATGGCTACACCTTC. Translating it yields CASSPRGDTSYGYTF.

CDR3 coding DNA: TGTGCCAGCACCGGAGGGGGCAGGGGCGTCCACGAGCAGTACTTC. It codes for CASTGGGRGVHEQYF. This chain links TRBV27 with TRBJ2-7, with D possibly TRBD1 on 7 matching bases. CDR3 size: 15 residues. Germline V gene sequence: CDR1 MNHEY, CDR2 SMNVEV (reference sequence). V was cut by 7 bases and J by 5 bases, with 21 bases left in between.

The chain combines TRBV27 with TRBJ1-2, with no clear D. Per germline, CDR1 MNHEY and CDR2 SMNVEV (reference sequence). Trimming cost V 2 bases and J 6 bases, with 16 bases left between them. This CDR3 is 15 amino acids long. The CDR3 loop is CASSLVFRGGDGYTF. The CDR3 DNA reads as TGTGCCAGCAGTTTAGTCTTTCGGGGAGGCGATGGCTACACCTTC.

The chain links TRBV2 to TRBJ2-2; no reliable D call. Between the trimmed V and J ends, which lost 6 bases and 0 bases, there was a span of 8 bases. This CDR3 has 14 residues. Germline V gene lookup returns CDR1 SNHLY and CDR2 FYNNEI. The CDR3 region has the DNA TGTGCCAGCAGCGATGGGGCGAACACCGGGGAGCTGTTTTTT. Amino acids: CASSDGANTGELFF.

The rearrangement links TRBV12-3 or TRBV12-4 to TRBJ2-7, with D perhaps assigned TRBD1 or TRBD2 (5 bases each). The CDR3 runs 15 residues. V lost 3 bases to trimming and J lost 2 bases, with 14 bases between them. The CDR3, as DNA: TGTGCCAGCAGTTTCTCCGGGACGGCTGCCTACGAGCAGTACTTC. It codes for CASSFSGTAAYEQYF.

The chain joins TRBV19 to TRBJ2-3; D is ambiguous. The CDR3 extends over 13 amino acids. Germline lookup yields CDR1 LNHDA and CDR2 SQIVND (reference sequence). The germline V and J ends were trimmed by 8 bases and 2 bases, with 11 bases remaining between them. CDR3 protein: CASFGPNTDTQYF. CDR3 coding DNA: TGTGCCAGTTTTGGGCCTAACACAGATACGCAGTATTTT.

V and J are TRBV28 and TRBJ2-7, with 7 bases that match TRBD2. The CDR3 length is 13 residues. Trimming at V came to 10 bases and at J to 5 bases, leaving 11 bases not matched to a gene. CDR1 is MDHEN and CDR2 is SYDVKM in the germline V gene. CDR3 sequence: CATQREGSHEQYF. As DNA, the CDR3 is TGTGCCACCCAAAGGGAGGGGTCCCACGAGCAGTACTTC. The variable domain in full, completed from reference TRBV28 and TRBJ2-7, reads DVKVTQSSRYLVKRTGEKVFLECVQDMDHENMFWYRQDPGLGLRLIYFSYDVKMKEKGDIPEGYSVSREKKERFSLILESASTNQTSMYLCATQREGSHEQYFGPGTRLTVT.

The chain recombines TRBV27 with TRBJ2-3; TRBD2 matches 12 bases. Germline V lookup: CDR1 MNHEY, CDR2 SMNVEV (reference sequence). The junction had 15 bases not matched to a gene; V was cut back by 2 bases and J by 3 bases. This CDR3 is built from 20 residues. The DNA of the CDR3 is TGTGCCAGCAGTTTAAGTGCCGGAGGGGGACTAGCGGGCGTAACAGATACGCAGTATTTT. It specifies CASSLSAGGGLAGVTDTQYF.

The table lists this clonotype with a count of one. The chain couples TRBV2 to TRBJ1-6; 7 nucleotides agree with TRBD1. V was pared by 4 bases and J by 4 bases, with 4 bases of the junction left unmatched. This CDR3 region has 15 residues. CDR1 is SNHLY, CDR2 FYNNEI, per germline. The CDR3 region is CASSAGTVYNSPLHF. CDR3 coding DNA: TGTGCCAGCAGTGCTGGGACAGTTTATAATTCACCCCTCCACTTT.

In its sample, this clonotype was seen once. The chain is built from TRBV9 and TRBJ2-7; no reliable D call. Germline-derived CDR1 and CDR2 are SGDLS and YYNGEE. There are 14 residues in the CDR3. The V end was cut by 4 bases, the J end by 0 bases, with 11 bases between. The CDR3 DNA reads TGTGCCAGCAGCCCCGGATGGGGCTCCTACGAGCAGTACTTC. Translating gives CASSPGWGSYEQYF.

The rearrangement joins TRBV20-1 to TRBJ2-7, with a tentative D call TRBD2 (6 bases). There are 15 residues in the CDR3. Trimming left V 0 bases short and J 1 base short, with 13 bases between. Germline CDR1 and CDR2: DFQATT and SNEGSKA (reference sequence). This CDR3 reads CSARDIVAESYEQYF. Written as DNA, the CDR3 is TGCAGTGCTAGAGATATAGTAGCGGAGTCCTACGAGCAGTACTTC.

The chain couples TRBV19 to TRBJ2-7; D is unresolved. Deletions cut 3 bases from V and 0 bases from J, with 12 bases between. The V gene's germline CDR1 is LNHDA and CDR2 SQIVND (reference sequence). The CDR3 loop spans 15 amino acids. This CDR3 reads CASSMFLTPSYEQYF. The CDR3 region has the DNA TGTGCCAGTAGTATGTTTTTGACTCCCTCCTACGAGCAGTACTTC.